The 11 T cell receptor beta chains listed next were all sequenced from one sample in a study of a mutant IDH1 vaccine in newly diagnosed glioma. The protocol was immunoSEQ multiplex PCR, while the TCRdb copy is restricted to in-frame clones and leaves out a portion. The sample lists about 16,000 clones, roughly 85% occurring once. Indicated time point: baseline, week 1 (first vaccination visit). Noted treatment: pre-vaccination baseline after standard-of-care therapy. The source was PBMCs, collected from a glioma patient treated with radiotherapy, temozolomide or both. All receptors derive from a man aged 40-49 years with glioma.

This clone has just one count. CDR3 in DNA: TGTGCCAGCAGCCCAAGTAGGGGGGACTATGGCTACACCTTC. It specifies CASSPSRGDYGYTF. This chain joins TRBV7-9 and TRBJ1-2; D is possibly TRBD1 (6 bases). CDR3 size: 14 residues. With 5 bases removed from V and 3 bases from J, the gap between germline ends came to 13 bases. Germline CDR1 reads SEHNR; CDR2 reads FQNEAQ (reference sequence).

The V and J genes are TRBV29-1 and TRBJ1-2; D unclear. The V and J ends lost 4 bases and 0 bases respectively, with 12 bases between them. The length of the CDR3 is 14 residues. The V gene's germline CDR1 is SQVTM and CDR2 ANQGSEA. The CDR3 spells CSVVNGPANYGYTF. For the CDR3, the DNA is TGCAGCGTTGTGAATGGACCCGCTAACTATGGCTACACCTTC.

This chain connects TRBV19 to TRBJ2-1, with a weak D call TRBD2 (5 bases). Germline CDR1 and CDR2: LNHDA and SQIVND (reference sequence). The length of the CDR3 is 15 residues. Trimming removed 2 bases from V and 0 bases from J, with 8 bases in between. CDR3 sequence reads: CASSISGSSYNEQFF. The CDR3 coding sequence is TGTGCCAGTAGTATAAGCGGCAGCTCCTACAATGAGCAGTTCTTC. Together with reference TRBV19 and TRBJ2-1, the CDR3 gives the full variable domain: DGGITQSPKYLFRKEGQNVTLSCEQNLNHDAMYWYRQDPGQGLRLIYYSQIVNDFQKGDIAEGYSVSREKKESFPLTVTSAQKNPTAFYLCASSISGSSYNEQFFGPGTRLTVL.

V usage is TRBV5-4 and J usage is TRBJ2-3; 8 nucleotides agree with TRBD1. The germline V gene encodes CDR1 SGHNT and CDR2 YYREEE (reference sequence). The CDR3 loop spans 14 amino acids. Losses at the gene ends were 0 bases for V and 6 bases for J; bases not matched to a gene: 3. The DNA for the CDR3 is TGTGCCAGCAGCTTGGGGCAGGGGGCGGATACGCAGTATTTT. This translates into CASSLGQGADTQYF.

The J gene is TRBJ2-2, the V gene TRBV19; TRBD1 matches at 10 bases. V shed 5 bases, J shed 11 bases, and the junction held 5 bases outside the gene matches. The CDR3 is 13 amino acids. Germline values: CDR1 LNHDA, CDR2 SQIVND (reference sequence). The CDR3 DNA follows: TGTGCCAGTAGTCCTTGGGACAGGGGCGAGCTGTTTTTT. Translated, it gives CASSPWDRGELFF. Full variable domain (rest looked up from reference TRBV19 and TRBJ2-2): DGGITQSPKYLFRKEGQNVTLSCEQNLNHDAMYWYRQDPGQGLRLIYYSQIVNDFQKGDIAEGYSVSREKKESFPLTVTSAQKNPTAFYLCASSPWDRGELFFGEGSRLTVL.

The chain couples TRBV5-1 to TRBJ1-2; 9 bases align to TRBD1. The germline gives CDR1 SGHRS, CDR2 YFSETQ. The CDR3 totals 17 residues. J lost 7 bases, V lost 4 bases, and 17 bases had no gene match. CDR3 amino acids: CASSPGADRGIRSGYTF. In DNA, the CDR3 is TGCGCCAGCAGCCCGGGAGCGGACAGGGGTATCAGAAGTGGCTACACCTTC.

The V and J genes are TRBV5-1 and TRBJ2-7, with TRBD1 matching over 7 bases. CDR1 and CDR2 from the germline V gene are SGHRS and YFSETQ. This CDR3 has 14 residues. V dropped 3 bases and J dropped 4; count of bases not matched to a gene: 7. The CDR3 bases are TGCGCCAGCAGCTCTCTCGGACAGGATTACGAGCAGTACTTC. Its translation: CASSSLGQDYEQYF.

The rearrangement uses TRBV15 and TRBJ2-1, with no clear D. Trimming removed 6 bases from V and 9 bases from J, with 18 bases in between. Germline values: CDR1 LNHNV, CDR2 YYDKDF (reference sequence). CDR3 size: 14 residues. The CDR3 bases are TGTGCCACCAGAACCCGTAGTAAAGCCACTGAGCAGTTCTTC. Translating gives CATRTRSKATEQFF. The complete variable domain, with remaining parts taken from reference TRBV15 and TRBJ2-1, reads DAMVIQNPRYQVTQFGKPVTLSCSQTLNHNVMYWYQQKSSQAPKLLFHYYDKDFNNEADTPDNFQSRRPNTSFCFLDIRSPGLGDTAMYLCATRTRSKATEQFFGPGTRLTVL.

V and J are TRBV10-1 and TRBJ2-1; 7 bases fit TRBD2. The CDR3 has 13 amino acids. Germline assignment: CDR1 WNHNN and CDR2 SYGVQD (reference sequence). V was pared by 4 bases and J by 10 bases, with 7 bases of the junction left unmatched. CDR3 sequence: CASSVSWGGEQFF. For the CDR3, the DNA is TGCGCCAGCAGTGTGTCCTGGGGGGGGGAGCAGTTCTTC.

The CDR3 spells CASSLAQGSRAFF. DNA of the CDR3: TGTGCCAGCAGCTTGGCCCAGGGATCCCGAGCTTTCTTT. The chain couples TRBV5-4 to TRBJ1-1; D is possibly TRBD1 (5 bases). This CDR3 comprises 13 residues. Trimming took 0 bases from V and 10 from J, leaving 13 bases between them. Germline V gene sequence: CDR1 SGHNT, CDR2 YYREEE (reference sequence).

The V and J genes are TRBV12-5 and TRBJ2-6; no definite D call. Germline lookup yields CDR1 LGHNT and CDR2 FRNRAP. Trimming cost V 6 bases and J 3 bases, with 9 bases left between them. This CDR3 comprises 14 residues. CDR3 protein: CASGTNDGANVLTF. CDR3 DNA: TGTGCTAGTGGCACCAATGATGGGGCCAACGTCCTGACTTTC.